The 5 T cell receptor beta chains below come from one sample, sequenced in a study of T cell responses to AZD1222 COVID-19 vaccine. Using immunoSEQ multiplex PCR, the repertoire was profiled, and TCRdb retains in-frame clones only, with some absent. The profile shows fewer than 150,000 clones, about 88% of them singletons. Sample: peripheral blood, taken on day 0 of AZD1222 vaccination. The receptors originated from an adult in good health.

The chain couples TRBV4-3 to TRBJ1-3; D is undetermined. This CDR3 is built from 15 residues. Looked up from germline, CDR1 is LGHNA and CDR2 is YSLEER. V was clipped by 0 bases and J by 7 bases, with 13 bases between them. As DNA, the CDR3 is TGCGCCAGCAGCCAAGAAGGCGGTATGGGGAACACCATATATTTT. Residues: CASSQEGGMGNTIYF.

This clone was recorded a few times. The chain couples TRBV27 to TRBJ2-2, with 8 bases aligning to TRBD1. The J segment lost 3 bases and the V segment lost 6 bases, leaving 9 bases of the junction unmatched. The germline V gene encodes CDR1 MNHEY and CDR2 SMNVEV (reference sequence). This CDR3 region has 16 residues. For the CDR3, the DNA is TGTGCCAGCAGGCAGCTGGACAGGGCTTACACCGGGGAGCTGTTTTTT. This codes for CASRQLDRAYTGELFF.

This rearrangement joins TRBV9 to TRBJ2-3, with 7 bases matching TRBD2. This CDR3 contains 16 residues. Germline CDR1 SGDLS, CDR2 YYNGEE. With 1 base clipped from V and 2 bases from J, the junction kept 7 bases outside the gene matches. The CDR3 DNA reads TGTGCCAGCAGCGTACACGATCTAGCGGTCACAGATACGCAGTATTTT. It specifies CASSVHDLAVTDTQYF.

The chain links TRBV6-2 or TRBV6-3 to TRBJ1-2, with D possibly being TRBD1 (5 bases). The germline V and J ends were trimmed by 6 bases and 4 bases, with 9 bases remaining between them. Germline CDR1 and CDR2: MNHEY and SVGEGT. The CDR3 spans 12 residues. The CDR3, as DNA: TGTGCCAGCAGCAACGGGGGCTATGGCTACACCTTC. Translation gives CASSNGGYGYTF.

This sequence joins TRBV12-3 or TRBV12-4 and TRBJ2-1; D gene unclear. This CDR3 has 12 residues. Trimming cost V 5 bases and J 6 bases, with 8 bases left between them. CDR3 region: CASSKLGNEQFF. The DNA for the CDR3 is TGTGCCAGCAGTAAGTTGGGCAATGAGCAGTTCTTC.